A selection of T cell receptor beta chains follows, all from one sample in a study of blood T cell repertoires in COVID-19. Sequencing was performed with immunoSEQ multiplex PCR; in TCRdb, only in-frame clones are kept and a portion is missing. The sample yields around 210,000 clones, roughly 80% seen once. Input material: peripheral blood. All receptors come from a man aged 55 to 70 with COVID-19, enrolled during active disease. CDR3s include the opening cysteine and the closing phenylalanine or tryptophan. Each record gives: V gene, clone size, CDR3 length, D gene, J gene, CDR3 protein, CDR3 DNA. A D gene is named only where the DNA matches it firmly. Clone sizes are given selectively: once, few, many, or a class where the clone is expanded.

TRBV2,.,13,.,TRBJ1-2,CASSVEASYGYTF,TGTGCCAGCAGTGTTGAGGCTTCCTATGGCTACACCTTC
TRBV7-9,.,16,TRBD2,TRBJ2-2,CASSPRTSGNTGELFF,TGTGCCAGCAGCCCTCGGACTAGCGGGAACACCGGGGAGCTGTTTTTT
TRBV11-1,.,13,TRBD1,TRBJ2-7,CASGGQGGQQQYF,TGTGCCAGCGGCGGACAGGGCGGACAGCAGCAGTACTTC
TRBV9,.,15,.,TRBJ1-3,CASSISGQGGNTIYF,TGTGCCAGCAGCATTTCCGGGCAGGGAGGAAACACCATATATTTT
TRBV12-5,.,12,.,TRBJ1-5,CASGSSNQPQHF,TGTGCTAGTGGTTCCTCTAACCAGCCCCAGCATTTT
TRBV30,.,13,.,TRBJ1-2,CAWSADSNYGYTF,TGTGCCTGGAGCGCGGACAGCAACTATGGCTACACCTTC
TRBV11-2,once,17,TRBD2,TRBJ2-1,CASSSGLAGGFYNEQFF,TGTGCCAGCAGCTCAGGACTAGCGGGGGGGTTCTACAATGAGCAGTTCTTC
TRBV6-1,few,14,.,TRBJ1-5,CASSELASNQPQHF,TGTGCCAGCAGTGAATTGGCCAGCAATCAGCCCCAGCATTTT
TRBV29-1,.,13,.,TRBJ2-5,CSVKPGLQETQYF,TGCAGCGTCAAACCTGGACTCCAAGAGACCCAGTACTTC
TRBV18,once,16,TRBD1,TRBJ2-2,CASSRGQAENTGELFF,TGTGCCAGCTCACGAGGACAGGCCGAGAACACCGGGGAGCTGTTTTTT
TRBV5-1,.,15,.,TRBJ1-2,CASSLAGPGADGYTF,TGCGCCAGCAGCTTGGCTGGCCCCGGAGCGGATGGCTACACCTTC
TRBV19,.,16,.,TRBJ1-6,CASISSVGSYNSPLHF,TGTGCCAGTATCTCGTCGGTCGGGTCCTATAATTCACCCCTCCACTTT
TRBV27,.,15,TRBD2,TRBJ2-7,CASSLQAGGGYEQYF,TGTGCCAGCAGTTTGCAAGCGGGAGGCGGTTACGAGCAGTACTTC
TRBV30,.,13,TRBD1,TRBJ1-2,CAWRFGTGVGYTF,TGTGCCTGGAGGTTTGGGACAGGGGTGGGCTACACCTTC
TRBV18,.,15,TRBD1,TRBJ1-1,CASSTLQGAPTEAFF,TGTGCCAGCTCAACACTCCAGGGGGCTCCCACTGAAGCTTTCTTT
TRBV10-3,.,13,TRBD1,TRBJ1-5,CAIRGQLDQPQHF,TGTGCCATCAGGGGACAGCTTGATCAGCCCCAGCATTTT
TRBV10-3,.,16,.,TRBJ1-6,CAISGRDGGKNSPLHF,TGTGCCATCAGTGGGAGAGACGGAGGGAAGAATTCACCCCTCCACTTT
TRBV5-1,.,16,TRBD2,TRBJ2-1,CASSISGLHSYNEQFF,TGCGCCAGCAGTATTAGCGGGTTACACTCCTACAATGAGCAGTTCTTC
TRBV10-1,.,16,.,TRBJ1-2,CASSESREPVGYGYTF,TGCGCCAGCAGTGAGTCCAGGGAACCGGTGGGTTATGGCTACACCTTC
TRBV7-8,.,16,TRBD1,TRBJ1-2,CASSLDGTGRDYGYTF,TGTGCCAGCAGCTTAGACGGGACAGGGCGGGATTATGGCTACACCTTC
TRBV5-1,.,14,.,TRBJ2-7,CASSLGHEVDEQYF,TGCGCCAGCAGCTTAGGCCACGAGGTAGACGAGCAGTACTTC
TRBV19,.,13,TRBD1,TRBJ1-1,CASSNTGGTEAFF,TGTGCCAGTAGTAACACAGGGGGGACTGAAGCTTTCTTT
TRBV2,.,14,.,TRBJ1-1,CASSEANSLTEAFF,TGTGCCAGCAGTGAAGCAAACAGTTTGACTGAAGCTTTCTTT
TRBV18,.,14,TRBD1,TRBJ1-6,CASSAAGGVSPLHF,TGTGCCAGCTCGGCGGCAGGGGGCGTCTCACCCCTCCACTTT
TRBV29-1,.,13,TRBD1,TRBJ2-2,CSANRGQGGELFF,TGCAGCGCTAACAGGGGGCAGGGCGGGGAGCTGTTTTTT
TRBV28,.,15,.,TRBJ1-3,CASSDGSISGNTIYF,TGTGCCAGCAGCGACGGGAGCATCTCTGGAAACACCATATATTTT
TRBV10-1,.,15,.,TRBJ1-2,CASSHRDLKNYGYTF,TGCGCCAGCAGTCACAGGGACCTAAAGAACTATGGCTACACCTTC
TRBV3-1/TRBV3-2,.,17,TRBD2,TRBJ2-7,CASSHSGRPQGGYEQYF,TGTGCCAGCAGCCATAGCGGGAGACCTCAGGGCGGCTACGAGCAGTACTTC
TRBV19,.,15,TRBD1,TRBJ1-1,CASSPRQGQRTEAFF,TGTGCCAGTAGTCCGCGACAGGGACAGAGGACTGAAGCTTTCTTT
TRBV6-5,once,14,.,TRBJ1-2,CASRVDRDNYGYTF,TGTGCCAGCCGGGTGGACAGAGACAACTATGGCTACACCTTC
TRBV3-1/TRBV3-2,.,15,.,TRBJ2-5,CASSHSGVLQETQYF,TGTGCCAGCAGCCACTCTGGTGTACTTCAAGAGACCCAGTACTTC
TRBV4-2,.,14,.,TRBJ1-3,CASSQDISGNTIYF,TGTGCCAGCAGCCAAGATATCTCTGGAAACACCATATATTTT
TRBV5-6,.,15,TRBD1,TRBJ1-1,CASSFKGALNTEAFF,TGTGCCAGCAGCTTTAAGGGGGCGTTGAACACTGAAGCTTTCTTT
TRBV30,.,16,.,TRBJ1-2,CAWSRRLRKGGYGYTF,TGTGCCTGGTCCCGTAGACTACGTAAGGGTGGCTATGGCTACACCTTC
TRBV29-1,.,13,TRBD1,TRBJ1-5,CSVAQGANQPQHF,TGCAGCGTTGCACAGGGGGCGAATCAGCCCCAGCATTTT
TRBV19,once,15,TRBD2,TRBJ2-3,CASEDGGSSTDTQYF,TGTGCCAGCGAGGACGGCGGGAGTAGCACAGATACGCAGTATTTT
TRBV7-2,.,13,TRBD1,TRBJ1-1,CASSSPGGTEAFF,TGTGCCAGCAGTTCGCCAGGGGGTACTGAAGCTTTCTTT
TRBV4-2,.,15,TRBD2,TRBJ2-7,CASSQDMMGGYEQYF,TGTGCCAGCAGCCAAGATATGATGGGGGGGTACGAGCAGTACTTC
TRBV5-1,.,15,.,TRBJ1-4,CASSLSTGINEKLFF,TGCGCCAGCAGCTTGTCTACAGGTATCAATGAAAAACTGTTTTTT
TRBV28,few,16,TRBD1,TRBJ1-5,CASSLPGTGGNQPQHF,TGTGCCAGCAGTTTACCCGGGACAGGGGGGAATCAGCCCCAGCATTTT
TRBV15,.,16,TRBD2,TRBJ2-3,CATSRGLAGTRRTQYF,TGTGCCACCAGCAGAGGACTAGCGGGAACTAGGCGTACGCAGTATTTT
TRBV19,once,15,.,TRBJ2-6,CASSLSLSGANVLTF,TGTGCCAGTAGCCTAAGTCTATCTGGGGCCAACGTCCTGACTTTC
TRBV18,.,14,.,TRBJ1-2,CASSPVDANYGYTF,TGTGCCAGCTCACCAGTAGATGCTAACTATGGCTACACCTTC
TRBV27,.,17,.,TRBJ1-3,CASSLTSRTALGNTIYF,TGTGCCAGCAGTTTAACTAGTCGGACAGCCCTTGGAAACACCATATATTTT
TRBV5-1,.,17,TRBD2,TRBJ2-2,CASSLGGRAQNTGELFF,TGCGCCAGCAGCTTGGGCGGGAGGGCCCAGAACACCGGGGAGCTGTTTTTT
TRBV5-1,.,15,TRBD1,TRBJ1-1,CASSLSGGLNTEAFF,TGCGCCAGCAGCTTGTCAGGGGGCTTGAACACTGAAGCTTTCTTT
TRBV10-3,.,16,.,TRBJ2-1,CAISEGAAKSYNEQFF,TGTGCCATCAGTGAAGGAGCGGCCAAATCCTACAATGAGCAGTTCTTC
TRBV5-5,.,16,TRBD2,TRBJ2-2,CASSSASGTNTGELFF,TGTGCCAGCAGCTCGGCTAGCGGGACGAACACCGGGGAGCTGTTTTTT
TRBV3-1/TRBV3-2,.,13,.,TRBJ1-2,CASSQRDRSGYTF,TGTGCCAGCAGCCAGAGGGATAGGAGCGGCTACACCTTC
TRBV3-1/TRBV3-2,.,16,TRBD2,TRBJ2-1,CASSRGLAGNVNEQFF,TGTGCCAGCAGCCGGGGACTAGCGGGAAATGTCAATGAGCAGTTCTTC
TRBV18,.,14,.,TRBJ1-5,CASSPNRGNQPQHF,TGTGCCAGCTCACCCAACAGGGGCAATCAGCCCCAGCATTTT
TRBV5-1,.,14,TRBD2,TRBJ2-5,CASSLERGGETQYF,TGCGCCAGCAGCTTGGAGCGGGGCGGGGAGACCCAGTACTTC
TRBV9,.,19,.,TRBJ1-5,CASSVADAFWRDGNQPQHF,TGTGCCAGCAGCGTAGCTGACGCCTTTTGGAGGGATGGCAATCAGCCCCAGCATTTT
TRBV12-3/TRBV12-4,.,13,.,TRBJ2-3,CASSLGPTDTQYF,TGTGCCAGCAGTTTGGGCCCCACAGATACGCAGTATTTT
TRBV7-2,.,16,.,TRBJ1-1,CASSLASRTVNTEAFF,TGTGCCAGCAGCCTCGCCTCGAGGACAGTGAACACTGAAGCTTTCTTT
TRBV4-2,.,15,TRBD1,TRBJ2-5,CASTFSGGAEETQYF,TGTGCCAGTACCTTTTCAGGGGGCGCGGAGGAGACCCAGTACTTC
TRBV3-1/TRBV3-2,.,17,TRBD1,TRBJ2-5,CASSQGRRPGQQETQYF,TGTGCCAGCAGCCAAGGGCGAAGACCGGGACAGCAAGAGACCCAGTACTTC
TRBV18,once,11,.,TRBJ1-1,CASSAGTEAFF,TGTGCCAGCTCAGCCGGGACAGAAGCTTTCTTT
TRBV7-2,.,15,.,TRBJ2-1,CASSLAPLRGNEQFF,TGTGCCAGCAGCTTAGCGCCCCTAAGGGGTAATGAGCAGTTCTTC